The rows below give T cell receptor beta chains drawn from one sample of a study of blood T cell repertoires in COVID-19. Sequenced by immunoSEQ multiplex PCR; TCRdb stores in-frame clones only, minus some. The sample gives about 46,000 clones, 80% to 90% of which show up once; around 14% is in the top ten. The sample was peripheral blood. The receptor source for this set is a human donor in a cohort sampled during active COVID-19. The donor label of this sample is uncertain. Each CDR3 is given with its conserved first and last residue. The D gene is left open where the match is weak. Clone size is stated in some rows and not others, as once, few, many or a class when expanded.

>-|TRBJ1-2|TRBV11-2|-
TGTGCCAGCAGCTCCGGGACATTAGAAGGCTACACCTTC
CASSSGTLEGYTF
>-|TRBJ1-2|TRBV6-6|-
TGTGCCAGCAGTCCGCCGCAGGACTATGGCTACACCTTC
CASSPPQDYGYTF
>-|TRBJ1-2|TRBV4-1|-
TGCGCCAGCAGCCAAGAAGGAGGGATTAGCTATGGCTACACCTTC
CASSQEGGISYGYTF
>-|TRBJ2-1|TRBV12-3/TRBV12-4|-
TGTGCCAGCAGCCTCCGGGATAACAATGAGCAGTTCTTC
CASSLRDNNEQFF
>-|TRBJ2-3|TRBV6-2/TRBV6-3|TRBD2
TGTGCCAGCAGCCGCAGCGGGGGGGCCCCAGATACGCAGTATTTT
CASSRSGGAPDTQYF
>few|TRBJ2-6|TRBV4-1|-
TGCGCCAGCAGCCCTTGGGCCAGGTCAGGGGCCAACGTCCTGACTTTC
CASSPWARSGANVLTF
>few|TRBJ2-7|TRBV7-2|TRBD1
TGTGCCAGCAGCTCGGGTGGCAGGGGGCGCGAGCAGTACTTC
CASSSGGRGREQYF
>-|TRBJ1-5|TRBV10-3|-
TGTGCCATCTGCCGGGACAACTCCCACCAGCCCCAGCATTTT
CAICRDNSHQPQHF
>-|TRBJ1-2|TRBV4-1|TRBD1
TGCGCCAGCAGCCAGAGGGGACAGAGGGATGGCTACACCTTC
CASSQRGQRDGYTF
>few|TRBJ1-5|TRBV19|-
TGTGCCAGTAGTATGATAGTTAGCAATCAGCCCCAGCATTTT
CASSMIVSNQPQHF
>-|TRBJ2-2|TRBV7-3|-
TGTGCCAGCAGCTTAACCCCCCCGGGATTGAAAGCCGGGGAGCTGTTTTTT
CASSLTPPGLKAGELFF
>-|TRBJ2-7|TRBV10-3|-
TGTGCCATCAGTGCCGAAGGGGGGGGCTCCTACGAGCAGTACTTC
CAISAEGGGSYEQYF
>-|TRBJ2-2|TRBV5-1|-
TGCGCCAGCAGCTTGTTTTACCCCAGGGAGGCCGGGGAGCTGTTTTTT
CASSLFYPREAGELFF
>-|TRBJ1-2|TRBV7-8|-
TGTGCCAGCAGCTTAGACCCTCATCAGACAGGCTCAGGCTACACCTTC
CASSLDPHQTGSGYTF
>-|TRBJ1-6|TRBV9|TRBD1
TGTGCCAGCAGCGTACACCAATCGGGACAGGGGGCAGATTCACCCCTCCACTTT
CASSVHQSGQGADSPLHF
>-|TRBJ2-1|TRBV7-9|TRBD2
TGTGCCAGCAGCTTAGCTGCACTAGCGGGGGGCTTCGGCTACAATGAGCAGTTCTTC
CASSLAALAGGFGYNEQFF
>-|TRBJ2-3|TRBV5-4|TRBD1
TGTGCCAGCAGCTCTGGACAGGGAAGAACTAGCACAGATACGCAGTATTTT
CASSSGQGRTSTDTQYF
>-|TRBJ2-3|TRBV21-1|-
TGTGCCAGCATCCGGAGGGGTAAAGCAGATACGCAGTATTTT
CASIRRGKADTQYF
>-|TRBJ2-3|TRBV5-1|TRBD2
TGCGCCAGCAGCTTGATCGGGGGGGCCGGGGCAGATACGCAGTATTTT
CASSLIGGAGADTQYF
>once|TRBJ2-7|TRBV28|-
TGTGCCAGCAGTTTAGGAGTGACAGGTAACTACGAGCAGTACTTC
CASSLGVTGNYEQYF
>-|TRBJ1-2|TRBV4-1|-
TGCGCCAGCAGCCAAGAGGGTACAGGCTATGGCTACACCTTC
CASSQEGTGYGYTF
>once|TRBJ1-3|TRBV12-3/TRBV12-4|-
TGTGCCAGCAGCCCTAACGGGAACACCATATATTTT
CASSPNGNTIYF
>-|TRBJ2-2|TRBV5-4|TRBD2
TGTGCCAGCAGCCCTCTGGGGGGGAGCAACACCGGGGAGCTGTTTTTT
CASSPLGGSNTGELFF